What follows describes a single T cell receptor beta chain. Its antigen is not identified. They got blood RNA out of unsorted whole blood and also pulled out germline DNA. Making TCR beta cDNA involved approximately 530 ng total RNA and a constant-region primer. Three nested multiplex PCR rounds, a slightly modified ARM-PCR, produced the libraries for TCR beta. TCRdb re-derived calls from the multiplex PCR reads in MiXCR, one entry per CDR3 protein. This repertoire shows 300,000 to 350,000 distinct CDR3 sequences, about 65% found once; its top ten account for under 8.5%. The data belong to a study of tumor-infiltrating lymphocytes in primary liver carcinoma. Findings and limits, study-wide: A significantly higher top-250-clone fraction was found in tumors than in blood (p = 0.039). In the absence of sorting, bulk samples left CD4+ and CD8+ repertoires uncompared. Tumor region pairs shared more overlap than did tumor-adjacent and tumor-blood pairs.

Specimen: peripheral blood. The TCR comes from a man aged 35-49 years with primary liver carcinoma and hepatitis B virus infection.

CDR3 DNA sequence: TGTGTCTGCTCCGGAGGACTAGCGGATTACAATGAGCAGTTCTTC. Amino acids: CVCSGGLADYNEQFF. V usage is TRBV30 and J usage is TRBJ2-1; 10 bases align to TRBD2. Looked up from germline, CDR1 is GTSNPN and CDR2 is SVGIG (reference sequence). The CDR3 extends over 15 amino acids.